These 20 T cell receptor beta chains share one sample of origin, sequenced in a study of vaccination and CD4 T cells after COVID-19. Their recognized antigens are unknown. Treatment here: roughly nine-day PBMC culture with coronavirus spike peptide pools or control peptides (ViraFEST assay). The Oncomine TCR Beta short-read assay sequenced DNA from cultured CD4+ T cells. TCRdb re-derived calls from the PCR reads in MiXCR, one entry per CDR3 protein. The sample lists around 18,000 distinct CDR3 sequences; roughly 56% were seen once. The sequencing input was CD4+ T cells from blood, cultured in vitro. These receptors all come from a human donor who had recovered from COVID-19.

This sequence joins TRBV7-9 and TRBJ2-3; the D gene is possibly TRBD2 (5 bases). CDR1 and CDR2 (germline): SEHNR, FQNEAQ (reference sequence). This CDR3 contains 14 residues. V dropped 1 base and J dropped 3 bases, with 8 bases sitting between them. The CDR3 protein is CASSLGRWTDTQYF. CDR3 nucleotide sequence: TGTGCCAGCAGCTTAGGGAGGTGGACAGATACGCAGTATTTT.

This clonotype was seen a few times. The V gene is TRBV6-5, the J gene TRBJ1-3; 8 nucleotides line up with TRBD1. With V trimmed by 2 bases and J by 9 bases, 6 bases remained unmatched. This CDR3 comprises 14 residues. CDR1 is MNHEY, CDR2 SVGAGI, per germline. CDR3 loop: CASSYAWTGTTIYF. The CDR3 nucleotides are TGTGCCAGCAGTTACGCCTGGACAGGGACCACCATATATTTT.

The chain carries TRBV6-1 and TRBJ2-3; D remains ambiguous. CDR3 length: 12 amino acids. V lost 8 bases to trimming and J lost 6 bases, with 12 bases between them. Germline CDR1 MNHNS, CDR2 SASEGT. In nucleotides, the CDR3 is TGTGCCAGCGGACCGTTTGCGGATACGCAGTATTTT. It codes for CASGPFADTQYF.

This clonotype was picked up a small number of times. J is TRBJ2-3 and V is TRBV7-6; 7 nucleotides agree with TRBD1. After removal of 2 bases from V and 0 bases from J, the junction contained 20 bases not matched to a gene. The CDR3 spans 21 residues. Germline V CDR1 and CDR2: SGHVS, FNYEAQ. CDR3 nucleotides: TGTGCCAGCAGCTTATTCCCTGCGGGTAGGGGGCGCGGACCTAGCACAGATACGCAGTATTTT. Translated, it gives CASSLFPAGRGRGPSTDTQYF.

This chain connects TRBV7-8 to TRBJ1-2; weak D call: TRBD1 (5 bases). The CDR3 consists of 15 residues. Per germline, CDR1 SGHVS and CDR2 FQNEAQ. Trimming took 5 bases from V and 2 from J, leaving 15 bases between them. CDR3 loop: CASSPGRGRNYGYTF. The CDR3 region has the DNA TGTGCCAGCAGCCCCGGGAGGGGCAGGAACTATGGCTACACCTTC.

The CDR3 DNA is TGCGCCAGCAGCTTGATGGGGACCAGTGACACTGAAGCTTTCTTT. Protein: CASSLMGTSDTEAFF. The V gene is TRBV5-1, the J gene TRBJ1-1; tentative D call: TRBD1 (5 bases). Germline V gene lookup returns CDR1 SGHRS and CDR2 YFSETQ. The CDR3 runs 15 residues. Trimming took 1 base from V and 3 from J, leaving 13 bases between them.

The chain combines TRBV5-4 with TRBJ2-7; D might be TRBD2 (5 bases). Trimming cost V 2 bases and J 9 bases, with 18 bases left between them. The CDR3 contains 14 residues. CDR1 and CDR2 (germline): SGHNT, YYREEE (reference sequence). CDR3 in amino acids: CASSLERYPVRQYF. CDR3 DNA sequence: TGTGCCAGCAGCTTAGAGCGGTATCCTGTTAGGCAGTACTTC.

Only a few counts were recorded for this clonotype. The V call is TRBV7-2, the J call TRBJ1-1; D call uncertain. Trimming shortened V by 1 base and J by 6 bases, and 9 bases separated the two germline ends. The CDR3 is 13 residues long. Per germline, CDR1 SGHTA and CDR2 FQGNSA. The CDR3 DNA is TGTGCCAGCAGCTTAGGTACGCGGTCTGAAGCTTTCTTT. It encodes CASSLGTRSEAFF.

The chain has TRBV7-2 and TRBJ2-3, with D possibly matching TRBD2 (6 bases). Looked up from germline, CDR1 is SGHTA and CDR2 is FQGNSA. The CDR3 totals 14 residues. The V end lost 7 bases, the J end lost 1 base, and 12 bases lay between the germline ends. CDR3 sequence reads: CASTGLVGTDTQYF. The CDR3 nucleotides are TGTGCCAGCACGGGACTGGTTGGCACAGATACGCAGTATTTT. Looking up the rest from reference TRBV7-2 and TRBJ2-3 gives the full variable domain: GAGVSQSPSNKVTEKGKDVELRCDPISGHTALYWYRQSLGQGLEFLIYFQGNSAPDKSGLPSDRFSAERTGGSVSTLTIQRTQQEDSAVYLCASTGLVGTDTQYFGPGTRLTVL.

The chain is built from TRBV5-1 and TRBJ2-7; D gene unclear. This CDR3 has 13 residues. Between the trimmed V and J ends, which lost 9 bases and 1 base, there was a span of 14 bases. The germline gives CDR1 SGHRS, CDR2 YFSETQ. The CDR3 DNA follows: TGCGCCACAGGAGTGGAGCCTTCCTACGAGCAGTACTTC. Translation: CATGVEPSYEQYF.

The chain joins TRBV10-3 to TRBJ1-1, with D uncertain. Germline CDR1 ENHRY, CDR2 SYGVKD. The CDR3 is 13 amino acids. Between the trimmed V and J ends, which lost 0 bases and 1 base, there was a span of 3 bases. The DNA for the CDR3 is TGTGCCATCAGTGAGTCGGAGAACACTGAAGCTTTCTTT. Its translation is CAISESENTEAFF.

The gene calls are TRBV7-3 and TRBJ2-7; possibly TRBD2 for D (6 bases). Germline lookup yields CDR1 SGHTA and CDR2 FQGTGA. V was pared by 5 bases and J by 7 bases, with 15 bases between. The CDR3 contains 13 residues. The CDR3 reads CASSPNWGREQYF. DNA for the CDR3: TGTGCCAGCAGCCCTAACTGGGGGAGGGAGCAGTACTTC. The whole variable domain, remainder taken from reference TRBV7-3 and TRBJ2-7, is GAGVSQTPSNKVTEKGKYVELRCDPISGHTALYWYRQSLGQGPEFLIYFQGTGAADDSGLPNDRFFAVRPEGSVSTLKIQRTERGDSAVYLCASSPNWGREQYFGPGTRLTVT.

The chain links TRBV30 to TRBJ1-6; D remains ambiguous. Germline V gene sequence: CDR1 GTSNPN, CDR2 SVGIG (reference sequence). The V end was cut by 1 base, the J end by 9 bases, with 7 bases between. The CDR3 is 12 amino acids. The CDR3 nucleotides are TGTGCCTGGAGTGGGCAGGTTTCACCCCTCCACTTT. This translates into CAWSGQVSPLHF.

V usage is TRBV20-1 and J usage is TRBJ1-4, with D uncertain. The CDR3 runs 12 residues. Germline V gene data show CDR1 as DFQATT and CDR2 as SNEGSKA (reference sequence). The V and J ends lost 5 bases and 8 bases respectively, with 12 bases between them. The CDR3 sequence: CSAVEGWEKLFF. CDR3 DNA: TGCAGTGCTGTGGAGGGCTGGGAAAAACTGTTTTTT.

This sequence joins TRBV7-3 and TRBJ2-1, with D possibly matching TRBD2 (5 bases). Trimming stripped 3 bases from V and 9 bases from J, with 9 bases between. Germline-derived CDR1 and CDR2 are SGHTA and FQGTGA. This CDR3 region has 12 residues. The CDR3 here is CASSFQRGEQFF. The CDR3 nucleotides read TGTGCCAGCAGCTTTCAACGGGGTGAGCAGTTCTTC. The complete variable domain, with remaining parts taken from reference TRBV7-3 and TRBJ2-1, reads GAGVSQTPSNKVTEKGKYVELRCDPISGHTALYWYRQSLGQGPEFLIYFQGTGAADDSGLPNDRFFAVRPEGSVSTLKIQRTERGDSAVYLCASSFQRGEQFFGPGTRLTVL.

The chain employs TRBV7-6 and TRBJ2-5; perhaps D is TRBD1 or TRBD2 (5 bases each). The CDR3 extends over 14 amino acids. Germline V gene sequence: CDR1 SGHVS, CDR2 FNYEAQ. V was shortened by 1 base and J by 5 bases, with 11 bases between the two germline ends. CDR3 sequence: CASSLDGGKETQYF. The CDR3 bases are TGTGCCAGCAGCTTAGATGGGGGAAAGGAGACCCAGTACTTC.

The chain recombines TRBV20-1 with TRBJ2-5; 10 nucleotides agree with TRBD2. The CDR3 runs 16 residues. Germline V gene data show CDR1 as DFQATT and CDR2 as SNEGSKA (reference sequence). Losses at the gene ends were 0 bases for V and 4 bases for J; bases not matched to a gene: 8. The CDR3 loop reads CSARDISGGTRETQYF. For the CDR3, the DNA is TGCAGTGCTAGAGATATTAGCGGGGGGACAAGAGAGACCCAGTACTTC.

This chain uses TRBV20-1 with TRBJ2-2; TRBD2 might be the D (6 bases). The V end was cut by 5 bases, the J end by 0 bases, with 13 bases between. CDR3 length: 15 residues. The germline gives CDR1 DFQATT, CDR2 SNEGSKA (reference sequence). CDR3 sequence (DNA): TGCAGTGCTCGCCGCCCGGGGGCGAACACCGGGGAGCTGTTTTTT. It encodes CSARRPGANTGELFF.

The chain links TRBV6-1 to TRBJ2-5; D is perhaps TRBD1 (5 bases). The CDR3 is 14 residues long. V dropped 7 bases and J dropped 1 base, with 13 bases sitting between them. The germline gives CDR1 MNHNS, CDR2 SASEGT. The CDR3 sequence: CASTKVDSQETQYF. The CDR3 bases are TGTGCCAGCACCAAAGTTGACAGCCAAGAGACCCAGTACTTC.

This clonotype showed up just a few times. The chain uses TRBV15 and TRBJ2-4; TRBD1 matches at 7 bases. The CDR3 length is 17 residues. The trim removed 0 bases at V and 1 base at J, leaving 6 bases unmatched. Germline V lookup: CDR1 LNHNV, CDR2 YYDKDF (reference sequence). The CDR3 DNA sequence: TGTGCCACCAGCAGAGAGGGGCAAGGGGGCGCCAAAAACATTCAGTACTTC. Translating gives CATSREGQGGAKNIQYF. Based on the CDR3 plus reference TRBV15 and TRBJ2-4, the full variable domain is DAMVIQNPRYQVTQFGKPVTLSCSQTLNHNVMYWYQQKSSQAPKLLFHYYDKDFNNEADTPDNFQSRRPNTSFCFLDIRSPGLGDTAMYLCATSREGQGGAKNIQYFGAGTRLSVL.